This TCR beta chain stems from a study of CD8 T cells in ankylosing spondylitis. One entry per CDR3 protein results from TCRdb running MiXCR on the 5' RACE reads. Of hundreds of thousands of distinct CDR3 sequences listed, 9.5% to 15% are singletons. In regard to this clonotype: Its antigen is still unknown.

General study findings and limits: A motif in TCR beta, a set of eight highly homologous variants, appeared characteristic of ankylosing spondylitis blood.

Germline-derived CDR1 and CDR2 are WNHNN and SYGVQD (reference sequence). V lost 0 bases, J lost 2 bases, and 11 bases lay in between. CDR3 length: 16 amino acids. The chain has TRBV10-1 and TRBJ2-1, with unresolved D. The material sequenced was blood, either unsorted or a sorted T cell fraction (not recorded which). The receptor comes from a male donor with ankylosing spondylitis. The CDR3 sequence: CASSESSPQPYNEQFF. CDR3 DNA sequence: TGCGCCAGCAGTGAGTCCAGTCCCCAGCCCTACAATGAGCAGTTCTTC.